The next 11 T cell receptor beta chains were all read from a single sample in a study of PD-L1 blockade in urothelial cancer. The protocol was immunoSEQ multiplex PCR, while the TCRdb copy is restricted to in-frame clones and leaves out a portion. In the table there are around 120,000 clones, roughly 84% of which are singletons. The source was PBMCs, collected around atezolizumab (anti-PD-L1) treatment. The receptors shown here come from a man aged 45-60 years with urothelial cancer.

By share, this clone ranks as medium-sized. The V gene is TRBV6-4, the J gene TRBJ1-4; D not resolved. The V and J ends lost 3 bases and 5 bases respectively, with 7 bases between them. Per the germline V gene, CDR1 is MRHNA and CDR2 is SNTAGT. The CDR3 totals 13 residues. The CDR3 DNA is TGTGCCAGCAGTGAAAAGGAGAATGAAAAACTGTTTTTT. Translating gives CASSEKENEKLFF.

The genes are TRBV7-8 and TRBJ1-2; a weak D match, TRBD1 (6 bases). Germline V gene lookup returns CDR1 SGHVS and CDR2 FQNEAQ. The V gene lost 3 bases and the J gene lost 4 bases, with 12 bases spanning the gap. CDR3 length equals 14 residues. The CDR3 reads CASSFFTGSYGYTF. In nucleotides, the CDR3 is TGTGCCAGCAGCTTTTTTACAGGGTCCTATGGCTACACCTTC. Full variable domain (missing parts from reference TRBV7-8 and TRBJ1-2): GAGVSQSPRYKVAKRGQDVALRCDPISGHVSLFWYQQALGQGPEFLTYFQNEAQLDKSGLPSDRFFAERPEGSVSTLKIQRTQQEDSAVYLCASSFFTGSYGYTFGSGTRLTVV.

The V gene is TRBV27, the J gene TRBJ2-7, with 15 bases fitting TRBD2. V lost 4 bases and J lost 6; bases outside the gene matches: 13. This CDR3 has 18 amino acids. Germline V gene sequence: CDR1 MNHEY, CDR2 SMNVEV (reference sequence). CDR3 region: CASSSHGTSGRKEGEQYF. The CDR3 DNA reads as TGTGCCAGCAGTTCCCACGGGACTAGCGGGAGGAAGGAGGGCGAGCAGTACTTC.

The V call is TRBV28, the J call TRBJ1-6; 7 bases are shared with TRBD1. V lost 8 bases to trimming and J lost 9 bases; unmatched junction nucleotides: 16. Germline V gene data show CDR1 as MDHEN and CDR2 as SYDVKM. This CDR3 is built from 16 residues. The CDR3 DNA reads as TGTGCCAGCTATGGGGAAACCTACCAGGGGGGTTCACCCCTCCACTTT. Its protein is CASYGETYQGGSPLHF.

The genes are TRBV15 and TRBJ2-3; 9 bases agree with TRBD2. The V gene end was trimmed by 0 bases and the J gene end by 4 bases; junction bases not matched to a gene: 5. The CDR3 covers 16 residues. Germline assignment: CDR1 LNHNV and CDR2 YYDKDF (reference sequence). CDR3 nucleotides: TGTGCCACCAGCAGAGAGAGACTAGCGGTGTCAGATACGCAGTATTTT. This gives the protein CATSRERLAVSDTQYF. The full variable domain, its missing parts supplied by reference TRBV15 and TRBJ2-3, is DAMVIQNPRYQVTQFGKPVTLSCSQTLNHNVMYWYQQKSSQAPKLLFHYYDKDFNNEADTPDNFQSRRPNTSFCFLDIRSPGLGDTAMYLCATSRERLAVSDTQYFGPGTRLTVL.

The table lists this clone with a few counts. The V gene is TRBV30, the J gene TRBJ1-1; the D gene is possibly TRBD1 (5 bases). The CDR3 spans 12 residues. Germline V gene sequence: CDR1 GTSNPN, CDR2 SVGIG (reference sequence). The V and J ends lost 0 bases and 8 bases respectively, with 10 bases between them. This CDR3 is CAWSVRQKEAFF. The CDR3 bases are TGTGCCTGGAGTGTACGACAGAAAGAAGCTTTCTTT.

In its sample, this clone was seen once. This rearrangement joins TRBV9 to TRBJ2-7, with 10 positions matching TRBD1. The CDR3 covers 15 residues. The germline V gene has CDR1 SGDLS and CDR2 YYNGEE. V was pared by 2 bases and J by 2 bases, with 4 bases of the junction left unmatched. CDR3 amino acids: CASSVGQGRTYEQYF. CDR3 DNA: TGTGCCAGCAGCGTGGGACAGGGGAGGACCTACGAGCAGTACTTC.

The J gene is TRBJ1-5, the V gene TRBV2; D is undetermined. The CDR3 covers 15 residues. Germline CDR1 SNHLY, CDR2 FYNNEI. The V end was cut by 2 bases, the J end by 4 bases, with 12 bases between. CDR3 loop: CASSEILGSNQPQHF. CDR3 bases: TGTGCCAGCAGTGAAATTTTAGGGAGTAATCAGCCCCAGCATTTT.

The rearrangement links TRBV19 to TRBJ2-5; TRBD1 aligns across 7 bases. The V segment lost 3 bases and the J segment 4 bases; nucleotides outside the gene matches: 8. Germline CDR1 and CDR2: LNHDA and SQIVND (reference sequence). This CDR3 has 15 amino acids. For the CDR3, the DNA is TGTGCCAGTAGTATTTCGAGGGGGCGAGGAGAGACCCAGTACTTC. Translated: CASSISRGRGETQYF. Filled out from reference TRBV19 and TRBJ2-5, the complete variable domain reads DGGITQSPKYLFRKEGQNVTLSCEQNLNHDAMYWYRQDPGQGLRLIYYSQIVNDFQKGDIAEGYSVSREKKESFPLTVTSAQKNPTAFYLCASSISRGRGETQYFGPGTRLLVL.

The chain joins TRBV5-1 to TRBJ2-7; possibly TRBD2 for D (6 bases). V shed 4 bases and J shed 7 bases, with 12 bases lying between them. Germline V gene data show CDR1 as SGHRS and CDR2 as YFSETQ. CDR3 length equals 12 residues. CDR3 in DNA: TGCGCCAGCAGCCCGGGGACTTATGAGCAGTACTTC. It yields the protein CASSPGTYEQYF.

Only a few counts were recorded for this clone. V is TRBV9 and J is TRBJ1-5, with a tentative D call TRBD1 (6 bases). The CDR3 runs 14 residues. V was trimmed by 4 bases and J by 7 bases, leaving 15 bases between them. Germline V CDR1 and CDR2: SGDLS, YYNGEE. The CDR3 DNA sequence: TGTGCCAGCAGCCCGTACCCAGGGGTACAGCCCCAGCATTTT. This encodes CASSPYPGVQPQHF.